This passage covers 22 T cell receptor beta chains from one sample sequenced in a study of technical replicates of blood from a handful of donors. TCRdb's copy holds only in-frame clones and misses some; the assay was immunoSEQ multiplex PCR. Among roughly 76,000 clones listed, around 90% were seen once. Sequencing input: T cells isolated from PBMCs. The receptors stem from a human donor in good health. Some clones in this sample may be carry-over from other donors' samples.

The chain is built from TRBV4-2 and TRBJ2-7; D may be TRBD2 (6 bases). The CDR3 has 15 amino acids. Germline V CDR1 and CDR2: LGHNA, YNFKEQ. The V gene lost 4 bases and the J gene lost 5 bases, with 18 bases spanning the gap. The CDR3 DNA is TGTGCCAGCAGCCCGGGGACTTTTGAGGCCGACGAGCAGTACTTC. Protein product: CASSPGTFEADEQYF.

This chain uses TRBV27 with TRBJ2-5; 7 bases match TRBD1. V gave up 8 bases and J gave up 4 bases; unmatched junction bases: 7. In germline, CDR1 is MNHEY, CDR2 SMNVEV (reference sequence). The CDR3 has 13 residues. CDR3 sequence reads: CASGDSRVETQYF. The CDR3 DNA is TGTGCCAGCGGGGACAGCAGGGTAGAGACCCAGTACTTC.

The chain recombines TRBV7-3 with TRBJ2-1, with 7 bases aligning to TRBD2. V lost 3 bases to trimming and J lost 5 bases; unmatched junction nucleotides: 4. CDR3 size: 14 residues. Germline V lookup: CDR1 SGHTA, CDR2 FQGTGA. Here the CDR3 reads CASSLAGANNEQFF. CDR3 bases: TGTGCCAGCAGCTTGGCGGGAGCCAACAATGAGCAGTTCTTC.

The rearrangement joins TRBV20-1 to TRBJ1-1; D gene uncertain. Germline CDR1 and CDR2: DFQATT and SNEGSKA (reference sequence). This CDR3 comprises 11 residues. The ends were cut back, 2 bases at V and 5 bases at J, with 6 bases in the middle. The CDR3 DNA sequence: TGCAGTGCTAGACAGGTTACTGAAGCTTTCTTT. Residues: CSARQVTEAFF.

The genes are TRBV28 and TRBJ2-1, with a tentative D call TRBD1 (6 bases). Germline assignment: CDR1 MDHEN and CDR2 SYDVKM. The V end was cut by 2 bases, the J end by 5 bases, with 10 bases between. The CDR3 is 14 amino acids. The CDR3 here is CASSLSPGDNEQFF. The DNA of the CDR3 is TGTGCCAGCAGTTTAAGTCCAGGGGACAATGAGCAGTTCTTC.

This chain links TRBV11-2 with TRBJ2-1; a possible D gene is TRBD2 (6 bases). The CDR3 has 15 residues. CDR1 and CDR2 (germline): SGHAT, FQNNGV. V lost 9 bases and J 2 bases, leaving 17 bases between the germline ends. CDR3: CASREVGKAYNEQFF. The CDR3 region has the DNA TGTGCCAGTAGGGAGGTGGGAAAAGCCTACAATGAGCAGTTCTTC.

This clone was observed a single time. The rearrangement uses TRBV11-2 and TRBJ1-2, with D possibly being TRBD1 (5 bases). V dropped 5 bases and J dropped 5 bases, with 12 bases sitting between them. Germline V lookup: CDR1 SGHAT, CDR2 FQNNGV. The CDR3 has 13 amino acids. CDR3 region: CASSQTDKYGYTF. The CDR3 region has the DNA TGTGCCAGCAGCCAGACAGACAAGTATGGCTACACCTTC.

The J gene is TRBJ2-7, the V gene TRBV5-1; 10 nucleotides agree with TRBD1. Trimming cost V 3 bases and J 4 bases; bases outside gene matches: 4. The CDR3 sequence is 14 residues long. Germline V gene sequence: CDR1 SGHRS, CDR2 YFSETQ. In DNA, the CDR3 is TGCGCCAGCAGCTGGGGACAGGGGCAATACGAGCAGTACTTC. It translates to CASSWGQGQYEQYF.

The gene calls are TRBV7-2 and TRBJ2-1, with 7 bases identical to TRBD1. Germline loops: CDR1 SGHTA, CDR2 FQGNSA. This CDR3 comprises 17 residues. The V segment lost 5 bases and the J segment 0 bases; nucleotides outside the gene matches: 10. This CDR3 reads CASSPRGSASSYNEQFF. The CDR3 DNA reads as TGTGCCAGCAGCCCCAGGGGGAGCGCTAGCTCCTACAATGAGCAGTTCTTC.

The J gene is TRBJ2-1, the V gene TRBV28, with 14 bases fitting TRBD2. The CDR3 loop spans 15 amino acids. With V trimmed by 6 bases and J by 10 bases, 8 bases remained unmatched. Germline values: CDR1 MDHEN, CDR2 SYDVKM. The CDR3 spells CASSPTSGRAKEQFF. The CDR3 DNA follows: TGTGCCAGCAGCCCGACTAGCGGGAGGGCCAAGGAGCAGTTCTTC.

The chain couples TRBV7-2 to TRBJ1-3, with D possibly being TRBD1 (5 bases). Germline CDR1 SGHTA, CDR2 FQGNSA. The CDR3 has 16 residues. The V end lost 3 bases, the J end lost 0 bases, and 12 bases lay between the germline ends. The CDR3 loop reads CASSFEGLVSGNTIYF. As DNA, the CDR3 is TGTGCCAGCAGCTTCGAGGGACTTGTCTCTGGAAACACCATATATTTT.

In its sample, this clone was seen a few times. The rearrangement uses TRBV6-5 and TRBJ2-1; TRBD1 matches 10 bases. The CDR3 totals 15 residues. From germline, CDR1 is MNHEY and CDR2 SVGAGI. V trimming: 4 bases; J trimming: 10 bases; junction bases outside the gene matches: 10. CDR3 amino acids: CASSSYGTGVEEQFF. The DNA for the CDR3 is TGTGCCAGCAGTTCCTACGGGACAGGGGTCGAGGAGCAGTTCTTC.

The chain has TRBV25-1 and TRBJ2-1; 8 positions match TRBD1. Trimming took 8 bases from V and 9 from J; bases not matched to a gene: 6. Germline assignment: CDR1 MGHDK and CDR2 SYGVNS. The CDR3 extends over 12 amino acids. The CDR3 sequence: CASAQGAGEQFF. In DNA, the CDR3 is TGTGCCAGCGCCCAGGGGGCGGGTGAGCAGTTCTTC. Looking up the rest from reference TRBV25-1 and TRBJ2-1 gives the full variable domain: EADIYQTPRYLVIGTGKKITLECSQTMGHDKMYWYQQDPGMELHLIHYSYGVNSTEKGDLSSESTVSRIRTEHFPLTLESARPSHTSQYLCASAQGAGEQFFGPGTRLTVL.

The J gene is TRBJ2-1, the V gene TRBV30, with a tentative D call TRBD1 (6 bases). Trimming stripped 5 bases from V and 4 bases from J, with 18 bases between. The CDR3 runs to 15 residues. Germline V gene sequence: CDR1 GTSNPN, CDR2 SVGIG (reference sequence). The CDR3 coding sequence is TGTGCCTGGCAAGGCGACAGGAACTCTTACAATGAGCAGTTCTTC. Translating it yields CAWQGDRNSYNEQFF.

The V call is TRBV7-3, the J call TRBJ2-1, with 7 bases matching TRBD2. The CDR3 runs to 18 residues. Trimming at V came to 2 bases and at J to 0 bases, leaving 10 bases not matched to a gene. Germline V CDR1 and CDR2: SGHTA, FQGTGA. The CDR3 nucleotides are TGTGCCAGCAGCTTAGGAAGTGCGGGAGTGTTCTCCTACAATGAGCAGTTCTTC. Its protein product is CASSLGSAGVFSYNEQFF.

This chain connects TRBV6-6 to TRBJ2-2, with TRBD1 matching 11 bases. CDR3 length equals 15 residues. Trimming cost V 5 bases and J 3 bases; bases outside gene matches: 2. Germline CDR1 reads MNHNY; CDR2 reads SVGAGI (reference sequence). The CDR3 coding sequence is TGTGCCAGCAGTAGGACAGGGGGCGACACCGGGGAGCTGTTTTTT. Its translation: CASSRTGGDTGELFF.

CDR3 sequence (DNA): TGTGCCAGCAGCTACACTAGCGGGCTCTACAATGAGCAGTTCTTC. This sequence encodes CASSYTSGLYNEQFF. This chain links TRBV13 with TRBJ2-1, with TRBD2 matching 9 bases. The CDR3 has 15 residues. V shed 4 bases, J shed 3 bases, and the junction held 4 bases outside the gene matches. Germline values: CDR1 PRHDT, CDR2 FYEKMQ (reference sequence).

In DNA form, the CDR3 reads TGTGCCAGCACCACCGGGGGAGCAAACACTGAAGCTTTCTTT. It specifies CASTTGGANTEAFF. The V call is TRBV6-6, the J call TRBJ1-1; D is possibly TRBD1 (5 bases). Trimming removed 7 bases at V and 2 bases at J, with 14 bases between. The CDR3 is 14 residues long. Germline V gene sequence: CDR1 MNHNY, CDR2 SVGAGI (reference sequence).

This clone occurred once. The CDR3 region is CASSSRLGEVEFF. CDR3 DNA sequence: TGTGCCAGCAGCTCTAGGTTGGGGGAGGTGGAGTTCTTC. This rearrangement joins TRBV7-6 to TRBJ2-1; perhaps TRBD2 as D (6 bases). The V gene's germline CDR1 is SGHVS and CDR2 FNYEAQ. Trimming stripped 4 bases from V and 14 bases from J, with 18 bases between. The CDR3 spans 13 residues.

This clone was seen a single time. The genes are TRBV27 and TRBJ2-7; 8 bases line up with TRBD1. Germline CDR1 MNHEY, CDR2 SMNVEV (reference sequence). The CDR3 runs to 14 residues. Losses at the gene ends were 8 bases for V and 3 bases for J; bases not matched to a gene: 9. The CDR3 protein is CASGQGVLNYEQYF. The CDR3 nucleotides read TGTGCCAGCGGACAGGGAGTCCTAAACTACGAGCAGTACTTC.

This clone was picked up one time. This chain connects TRBV27 to TRBJ2-7; TRBD1 aligns across 8 bases. The ends lost 2 bases at V and 5 bases at J; junction bases unmatched: 11. CDR1 and CDR2 (germline): MNHEY, SMNVEV (reference sequence). The CDR3 totals 16 residues. The CDR3 spells CASSLGLGQGLNEQYF. The CDR3 DNA reads as TGTGCCAGCAGTTTAGGGCTTGGACAGGGCTTGAACGAGCAGTACTTC.

This chain links TRBV28 with TRBJ2-1; D is unresolved. The germline V and J ends were trimmed by 3 bases and 2 bases, with 11 bases remaining between them. This CDR3 is built from 15 residues. From germline, CDR1 is MDHEN and CDR2 SYDVKM. Here the CDR3 DNA reads TGTGCCAGCAGTTTCCCAAAAAGCCCCTACAATGAGCAGTTCTTC. The encoded protein is CASSFPKSPYNEQFF.